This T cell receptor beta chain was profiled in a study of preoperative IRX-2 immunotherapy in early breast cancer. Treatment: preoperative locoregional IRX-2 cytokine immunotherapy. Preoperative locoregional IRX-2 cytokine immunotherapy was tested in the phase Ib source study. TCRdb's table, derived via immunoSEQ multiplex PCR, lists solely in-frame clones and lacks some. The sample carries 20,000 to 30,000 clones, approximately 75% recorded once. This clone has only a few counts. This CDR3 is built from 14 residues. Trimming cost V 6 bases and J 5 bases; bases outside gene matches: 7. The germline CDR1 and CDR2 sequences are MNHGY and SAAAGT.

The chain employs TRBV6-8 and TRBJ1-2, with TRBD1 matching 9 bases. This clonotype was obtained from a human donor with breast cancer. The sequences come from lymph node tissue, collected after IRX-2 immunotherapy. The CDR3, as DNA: TGTGCCAGCAGGCTCGGGACAGGGATATATGGCTACACCTTC. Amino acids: CASRLGTGIYGYTF.